Presented here are 18 T cell receptor beta chains from one specimen sequenced in a study of OX40 agonist ivuxolimab in advanced cancers. Sequencing was performed with immunoSEQ multiplex PCR; in TCRdb, only in-frame clones are kept and a portion is missing. Among tens of thousands of clones listed, around 89% were seen once. Sequencing used CD4+ or CD8+ T cells sorted from blood, obtained in a trial of the OX40 agonist ivuxolimab. The receptors derive from an adult with an advanced solid tumor such as melanoma, head and neck, liver or kidney cancer.

The chain couples TRBV4-2 to TRBJ1-1; no clear D. Between the trimmed V and J ends, which lost 3 bases and 7 bases, there was a span of 21 bases. CDR1 LGHNA and CDR2 YNFKEQ come from the germline V gene. This CDR3 spans 16 amino acids. The CDR3 region is CASSQARPKGDGEAFF. CDR3 in DNA: TGTGCCAGCAGCCAGGCCCGCCCGAAGGGAGACGGTGAAGCTTTCTTT.

This clone was observed a single time. The chain has TRBV19 and TRBJ2-7; D is unresolved. With 1 base removed from V and 2 bases from J, the gap between germline ends came to 12 bases. CDR1 and CDR2 (germline): LNHDA, SQIVND (reference sequence). The length of the CDR3 is 15 residues. The CDR3 bases are TGTGCCAGTAGTATAGTTGCGCAGAGCACCTACGAGCAGTACTTC. Translation gives CASSIVAQSTYEQYF.

Written as DNA, the CDR3 is TGTGCCAGCAGTCCCCGGACACTTAGGAACGAGCAGTACTTC. Amino acids: CASSPRTLRNEQYF. J is TRBJ2-7 and V is TRBV28, with D perhaps TRBD1 (5 bases). V was cut by 5 bases and J by 5 bases, with 16 bases left in between. The CDR3 spans 14 residues. From germline, CDR1 is MDHEN and CDR2 SYDVKM.

The chain couples TRBV27 to TRBJ2-2; D gene ambiguous. Germline-derived CDR1 and CDR2 are MNHEY and SMNVEV (reference sequence). V lost 8 bases to trimming and J lost 7 bases, with 17 bases between them. This CDR3 region has 14 residues. The CDR3 DNA follows: TGTGCCAGCCAATATTCTCAACTTGTCGGGGAGCTGTTTTTT. It encodes CASQYSQLVGELFF.

The chain is built from TRBV9 and TRBJ1-6; 12 positions agree with TRBD1. V dropped 3 bases and J dropped 10; count of bases not matched to a gene: 5. CDR1 SGDLS and CDR2 YYNGEE come from the germline V gene. The CDR3 has 15 residues. The CDR3: CASSARDRGQSPLHF. The CDR3 nucleotides read TGTGCCAGCAGCGCAAGGGACAGGGGGCAATCACCCCTCCACTTT.

The rearrangement joins TRBV6-1 to TRBJ2-5; D remains ambiguous. This CDR3 is 13 amino acids long. Germline CDR1 and CDR2: MNHNS and SASEGT. V was clipped by 3 bases and J by 3 bases, with 8 bases between them. The CDR3 DNA is TGTGCCAGCAGTGACTGGGCCAAAGAGACCCAGTACTTC. As protein: CASSDWAKETQYF.

This rearrangement joins TRBV18 to TRBJ1-2; 7 positions match TRBD1. Germline V lookup: CDR1 KGHSH, CDR2 LQKENI. V lost 3 bases and J lost 4; bases outside the gene matches: 8. The CDR3 extends over 15 amino acids. CDR3 sequence reads: CASSPRQGVSYGYTF. Written as DNA, the CDR3 is TGTGCCAGCTCACCGCGCCAGGGGGTGAGCTATGGCTACACCTTC.

This clone was recorded a few times. The chain combines TRBV28 with TRBJ2-3; 9 bases map to TRBD2. V gave up 6 bases and J gave up 3 bases; unmatched junction bases: 4. CDR3 size: 14 residues. Germline V gives CDR1 MDHEN, CDR2 SYDVKM. The CDR3 reads CASRTSGRTDTQYF. CDR3 in DNA: TGTGCCAGCAGAACGAGCGGGAGGACAGATACGCAGTATTTT.

The rearrangement joins TRBV28 to TRBJ2-2; D is uncertain. The V and J ends lost 5 bases and 3 bases respectively, with 16 bases between them. Germline assignment: CDR1 MDHEN and CDR2 SYDVKM. This CDR3 has 16 amino acids. Here the CDR3 reads CASSTRMVGYTGELFF. The CDR3, as DNA: TGTGCCAGCAGTACGCGGATGGTCGGTTACACCGGGGAGCTGTTTTTT. Full variable domain (outside the CDR3, taken from reference TRBV28 and TRBJ2-2): DVKVTQSSRYLVKRTGEKVFLECVQDMDHENMFWYRQDPGLGLRLIYFSYDVKMKEKGDIPEGYSVSREKKERFSLILESASTNQTSMYLCASSTRMVGYTGELFFGEGSRLTVL.

This clone was observed a handful of times. The chain joins TRBV6-1 to TRBJ1-1; no firm D call. Germline V gene data show CDR1 as MNHNS and CDR2 as SASEGT. Trimming pared 1 base from V and 7 bases from J, leaving 4 bases between. The CDR3 sequence is 11 residues long. The DNA of the CDR3 is TGTGCCAGCAGTGAAGATCATGAAGCTTTCTTT. Translation gives CASSEDHEAFF.

The CDR3 DNA reads TGTGCCAGCAGCCCGAACCCGACATTCGGCGAGCAGTACTTC. It yields the protein CASSPNPTFGEQYF. The chain uses TRBV11-2 and TRBJ2-7, with D uncertain. V was cut by 5 bases and J by 6 bases, with 17 bases left in between. The CDR3 spans 14 residues. CDR1 and CDR2 from the germline V gene are SGHAT and FQNNGV.

This rearrangement joins TRBV15 to TRBJ1-2, with 11 bases fitting TRBD1. Germline CDR1 and CDR2: LNHNV and YYDKDF (reference sequence). There are 18 residues in the CDR3. J was trimmed by 2 bases and V by 7 bases; bases with no gene match: 15. CDR3 region: CATTTERDRGIRNYGYTF. In DNA, the CDR3 is TGTGCCACCACCACAGAACGGGACAGGGGGATCAGGAACTATGGCTACACCTTC.

The J gene is TRBJ2-1, the V gene TRBV18; D perhaps matches TRBD2 (5 bases). Germline V gene data show CDR1 as KGHSH and CDR2 as LQKENI. V was trimmed by 3 bases and J by 5 bases, leaving 11 bases between them. This CDR3 has 14 residues. DNA of the CDR3: TGTGCCAGCTCACCGGGAGTCCCAAACAATGAGCAGTTCTTC. Protein: CASSPGVPNNEQFF. Combining the CDR3 with reference TRBV18 and TRBJ2-1 gives the whole variable domain NAGVMQNPRHLVRRRGQEARLRCSPMKGHSHVYWYRQLPEEGLKFMVYLQKENIIDESGMPKERFSAEFPKEGPSILRIQQVVRGDSAAYFCASSPGVPNNEQFFGPGTRLTVL.

The rearrangement links TRBV5-4 to TRBJ2-6; D not certain. The CDR3 consists of 15 residues. Trimming cost V 6 bases and J 0 bases, with 10 bases left between them. Looked up from germline, CDR1 is SGHNT and CDR2 is YYREEE (reference sequence). The chain's CDR3 is CASNVLISGANVLTF. Written as DNA, the CDR3 is TGTGCCAGCAACGTTCTCATCTCTGGGGCCAACGTCCTGACTTTC.

This chain uses TRBV9 with TRBJ2-2; tentative D call: TRBD2 (5 bases). CDR3 length equals 15 residues. V lost 2 bases to trimming and J lost 3 bases, with 11 bases between them. Germline assignment: CDR1 SGDLS and CDR2 YYNGEE. CDR3 nucleotide sequence: TGTGCCAGCAGCGTTTACCCCGGGGACACCGGGGAGCTGTTTTTT. Protein sequence: CASSVYPGDTGELFF.

The J gene is TRBJ2-3, the V gene TRBV29-1; 10 nucleotides align to TRBD1. The V gene end was trimmed by 7 bases and the J gene end by 3 bases; junction bases not matched to a gene: 10. Germline V lookup: CDR1 SQVTM, CDR2 ANQGSEA. CDR3 size: 15 residues. CDR3 nucleotide sequence: TGCAGCGACGTAATTCGGGACAGGGGAACAGATACGCAGTATTTT. Amino acids: CSDVIRDRGTDTQYF.

The chain joins TRBV5-1 to TRBJ1-5; D is unclear. V was trimmed by 4 bases and J by 6 bases, leaving 11 bases between them. Germline CDR1 SGHRS, CDR2 YFSETQ. The CDR3 loop spans 13 amino acids. The CDR3 region is CASSTDWSQPQHF. CDR3 DNA: TGCGCCAGCAGCACTGATTGGTCTCAGCCCCAGCATTTT.

The sample holds one count of this clone. The rearrangement joins TRBV4-2 to TRBJ2-3, with D possibly matching TRBD2 (5 bases). The CDR3 sequence is 16 residues long. Germline-derived CDR1 and CDR2 are LGHNA and YNFKEQ. V dropped 1 base and J dropped 0 bases, with 11 bases sitting between them. The CDR3 DNA reads as TGTGCCAGCAGCCAAGTTGGAGGAACTAGCACAGATACGCAGTATTTT. This codes for CASSQVGGTSTDTQYF.